This entry features one T cell receptor (beta chain) sequence. This sample was included in a study of technical replicates of blood from several donors. Clones were sequenced by immunoSEQ multiplex PCR, and TCRdb holds only the in-frame ones, with some missing. The table includes approximately 99,000 clones, approximately 96% detected once. Germline CDR1 is SNHLY and CDR2 is FYNNEI. The CDR3 spans 14 residues. V lost 7 bases, J lost 5 bases, and 7 bases stayed unmatched. The receptor comes from a human donor in good health. This chain connects TRBV2 to TRBJ1-4, with 7 nucleotides matching TRBD1. The sequenced material came from T cells isolated from PBMCs. CDR3 sequence reads: CASTRTGPNEKLFF. The CDR3, as DNA: TGTGCCAGCACCCGGACAGGACCAAATGAAAAACTGTTTTTT.